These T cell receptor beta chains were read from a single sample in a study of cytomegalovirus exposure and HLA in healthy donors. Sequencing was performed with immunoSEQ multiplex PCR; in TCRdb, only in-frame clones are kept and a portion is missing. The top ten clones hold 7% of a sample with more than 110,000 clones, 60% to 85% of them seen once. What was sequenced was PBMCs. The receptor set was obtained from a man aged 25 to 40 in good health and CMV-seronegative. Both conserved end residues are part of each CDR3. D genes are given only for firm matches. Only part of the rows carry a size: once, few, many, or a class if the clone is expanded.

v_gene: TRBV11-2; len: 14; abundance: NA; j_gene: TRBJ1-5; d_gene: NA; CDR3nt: TGTGCCAGCAGCTTAGGGTATCAGGGACATCCCCAGCATTTT; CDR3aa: CASSLGYQGHPQHF
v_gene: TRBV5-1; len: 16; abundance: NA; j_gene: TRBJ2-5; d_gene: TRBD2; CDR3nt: TGCGCCAGCAGCTTGGCCGTTTCGACTAGCCACGAGACCCAGTACTTC; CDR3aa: CASSLAVSTSHETQYF
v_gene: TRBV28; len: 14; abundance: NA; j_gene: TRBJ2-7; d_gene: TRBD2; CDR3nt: TGTGCCAGCAGTATAGCGGGAGGGCACTACGAGCAGTACTTC; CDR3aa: CASSIAGGHYEQYF
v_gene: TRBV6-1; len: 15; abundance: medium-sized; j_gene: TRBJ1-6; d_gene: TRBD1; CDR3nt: TGTGCCAGCAGTGAACGGGACAGGCAGGATTCACCCCTCCACTTT; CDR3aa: CASSERDRQDSPLHF
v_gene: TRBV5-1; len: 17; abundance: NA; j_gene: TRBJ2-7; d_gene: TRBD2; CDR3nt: TGCGCCAGCAGCCCAGGACTAGCGGGGGCTATTATCTACGAGCAGTACTTC; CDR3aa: CASSPGLAGAIIYEQYF
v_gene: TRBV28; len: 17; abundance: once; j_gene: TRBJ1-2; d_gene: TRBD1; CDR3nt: TGTGCCAGCAGTTTATTGCCGGGACAGGGGTTGTACTCTGGCTACACCTTC; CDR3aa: CASSLLPGQGLYSGYTF
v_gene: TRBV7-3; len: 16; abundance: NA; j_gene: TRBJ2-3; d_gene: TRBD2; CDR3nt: TGTGCCAGCAGCTTAGGTCGGGGGGGCGGCACAGATACGCAGTATTTT; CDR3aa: CASSLGRGGGTDTQYF
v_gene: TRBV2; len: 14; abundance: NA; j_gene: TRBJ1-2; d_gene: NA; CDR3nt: TGTGCCAGCCGAAGACAGGAACTTTTTGATGGCTACACCTTC; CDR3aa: CASRRQELFDGYTF
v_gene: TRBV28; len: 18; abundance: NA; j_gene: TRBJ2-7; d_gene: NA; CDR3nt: TGTGCCAGCAGTCTTCCGCCCTTAGGGACACCAGGCTCCTACGAGCAGTACTTC; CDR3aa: CASSLPPLGTPGSYEQYF
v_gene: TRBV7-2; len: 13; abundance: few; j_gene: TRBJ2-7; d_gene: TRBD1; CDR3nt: TGTGCCAGCAGCCGGGACAGACCTTCCGAGCAGTACTTC; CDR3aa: CASSRDRPSEQYF
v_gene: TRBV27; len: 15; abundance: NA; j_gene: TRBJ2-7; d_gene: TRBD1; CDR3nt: TGTGCCAGCAGTTTAGGGGACAGCTTCTCCTACGAGCAGTACTTC; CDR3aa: CASSLGDSFSYEQYF
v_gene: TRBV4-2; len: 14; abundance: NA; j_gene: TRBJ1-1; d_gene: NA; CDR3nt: TGTGCCAGCAGCCAAGGACAGTTGAACACTGAAGCTTTCTTT; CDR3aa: CASSQGQLNTEAFF
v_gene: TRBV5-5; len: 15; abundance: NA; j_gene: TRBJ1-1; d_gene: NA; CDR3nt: TGTGCCAGCAGCTTGTCGGGGTCAAGGAACACTGAAGCTTTCTTT; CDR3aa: CASSLSGSRNTEAFF
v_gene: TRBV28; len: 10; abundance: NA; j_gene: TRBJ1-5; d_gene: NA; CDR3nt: TGTGCCAGCAGTTCCCCCCGCCAGCATTTT; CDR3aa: CASSSPRQHF